Listed below are T cell receptor beta chains from one sample, sequenced in a study of CD8 T cells in Susac syndrome. TCRdb recomputed calls from the immunoSEQ multiplex PCR reads with MiXCR, one row per CDR3 protein. The sample has under 200,000 distinct CDR3 sequences; 85% to 95% are singletons. The source material was CD8+ T cells from PBMCs. All receptors come from a human donor with multiple sclerosis. CDR3s include the opening cysteine and the closing phenylalanine or tryptophan. A D gene is named only where the DNA matches it firmly. Clone size is shown for a subset of rows, as once, few, many or a class of expanded clone.

cdr3_aa	cdr3_nt	clone_size	v_call	j_call	d_call
CASTRGSRGYEGNEQFF	TGTGCCAGCACCCGCGGTTCGAGGGGATACGAAGGCAATGAGCAGTTCTTC	.	TRBV28	TRBJ2-1	.
CASSSQEGDPYGYTF	TGTGCCAGCAGTTCCCAGGAAGGGGATCCCTATGGCTACACCTTC	.	TRBV12-3/TRBV12-4	TRBJ1-2	.
CASSLMGQGADYGYTF	TGTGCCAGCAGCTTAATGGGACAGGGGGCAGACTATGGCTACACCTTC	.	TRBV7-8	TRBJ1-2	TRBD1
CASSFDTTEAFF	TGCGCCAGCAGCTTCGACACCACTGAAGCTTTCTTT	.	TRBV5-1	TRBJ1-1	.
CASTGAGELFF	TGTGCCAGTACGGGCGCCGGGGAGCTGTTTTTT	.	TRBV12-3/TRBV12-4	TRBJ2-2	.
CASSVGPSVKQFF	TGTGCCAGCAGCGTAGGACCTTCCGTGAAGCAGTTCTTC	.	TRBV7-7	TRBJ2-1	.
CASSASGSSYNEQFF	TGTGCCAGCAGTGCTAGCGGGTCCTCCTACAATGAGCAGTTCTTC	few	TRBV9	TRBJ2-1	TRBD2
CASSSIVGLNEQFF	TGTGCCAGCAGCTCGATCGTGGGGCTCAATGAGCAGTTCTTC	.	TRBV7-9	TRBJ2-1	.
CASSQVGASDSYEQYF	TGTGCCAGCAGCCAAGTAGGCGCTAGCGACTCCTACGAGCAGTACTTC	.	TRBV4-2	TRBJ2-7	.
CSVEGAGGPRDEQFF	TGCAGCGTTGAAGGAGCGGGAGGGCCTCGGGATGAGCAGTTCTTC	.	TRBV29-1	TRBJ2-1	TRBD2
CATSREVGRLYEKLFF	TGTGCCACCAGCAGAGAAGTGGGACGTCTTTATGAAAAACTGTTTTTT	.	TRBV15	TRBJ1-4	.
CASSLLRYSGYTF	TGTGCCAGCAGCTTACTGAGATATAGTGGCTACACCTTC	once	TRBV11-2	TRBJ1-2	.
CASSFQSSRGFTYEQYF	TGTGCCAGCAGCTTCCAGTCCTCTCGGGGGTTCACCTACGAGCAGTACTTC	.	TRBV28	TRBJ2-7	.
CASSFTGGYTEAFF	TGTGCCAGCAGTTTTACAGGGGGCTACACTGAAGCTTTCTTT	.	TRBV12-3/TRBV12-4	TRBJ1-1	TRBD1
CASSFGREGQFF	TGTGCCAGCAGTTTCGGACGAGAGGGGCAGTTCTTC	once	TRBV12-3/TRBV12-4	TRBJ2-1	.
CASSPRTGMGDEQYF	TGTGCCAGCTCACCACGTACGGGGATGGGCGACGAGCAGTACTTC	.	TRBV18	TRBJ2-7	.